What follows is one TCR beta chain and its context. This entry comes from a study of cytomegalovirus exposure and HLA in healthy donors. J lost 1 base, V lost 8 bases, and 10 bases had no gene match. The CDR3 has 16 amino acids. Per germline, CDR1 SNHLY and CDR2 FYNNEI. The PCR made use of 60 Vbeta and 13 Jbeta primers. Sequencing was performed with immunoSEQ multiplex PCR; in TCRdb, only in-frame clones are kept and a portion is missing. Of 40,000 to 45,000 clones in the sample, roughly 87% were seen once. The V gene is TRBV2, the J gene TRBJ1-5; 8 bases are shared with TRBD1. The source is a woman aged 40-49 years in good health and CMV-seropositive. Sequencing input: PBMCs. The CDR3 spells CASDRGPSFSNQPQHF. The CDR3 nucleotides read TGTGCCAGCGACAGGGGCCCATCCTTCAGCAATCAGCCCCAGCATTTT.